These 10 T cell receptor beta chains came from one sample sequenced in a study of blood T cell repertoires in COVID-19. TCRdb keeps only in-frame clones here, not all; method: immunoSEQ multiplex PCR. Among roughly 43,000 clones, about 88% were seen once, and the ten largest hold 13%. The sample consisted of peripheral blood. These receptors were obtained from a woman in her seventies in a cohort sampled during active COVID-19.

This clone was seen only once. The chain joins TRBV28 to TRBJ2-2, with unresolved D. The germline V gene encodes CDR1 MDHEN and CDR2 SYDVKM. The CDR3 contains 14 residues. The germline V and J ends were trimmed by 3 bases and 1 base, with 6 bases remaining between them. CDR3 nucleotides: TGTGCCAGCAGTTTGTGGCAGAACACCGGGGAGCTGTTTTTT. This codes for CASSLWQNTGELFF.

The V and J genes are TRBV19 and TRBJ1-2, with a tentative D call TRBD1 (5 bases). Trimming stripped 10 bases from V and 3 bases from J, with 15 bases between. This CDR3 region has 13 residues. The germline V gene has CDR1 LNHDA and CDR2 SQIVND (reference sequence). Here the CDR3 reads CATSLGGDYGYTF. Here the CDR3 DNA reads TGTGCCACCTCGTTGGGAGGGGACTATGGCTACACCTTC.

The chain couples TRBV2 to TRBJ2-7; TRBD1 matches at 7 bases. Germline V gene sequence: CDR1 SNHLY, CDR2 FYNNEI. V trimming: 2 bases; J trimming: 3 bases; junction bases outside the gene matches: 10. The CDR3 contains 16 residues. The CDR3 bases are TGTGCCAGCAGTGAACCTAAAGGACAGGCCCGCTACGAGCAGTACTTC. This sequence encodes CASSEPKGQARYEQYF.

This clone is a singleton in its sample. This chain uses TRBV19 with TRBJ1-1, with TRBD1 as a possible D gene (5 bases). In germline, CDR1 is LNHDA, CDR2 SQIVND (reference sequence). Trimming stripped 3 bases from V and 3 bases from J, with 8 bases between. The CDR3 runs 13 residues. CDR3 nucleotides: TGTGCCAGTAGTATCACGGGGGACACTGAAGCTTTCTTT. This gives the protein CASSITGDTEAFF.

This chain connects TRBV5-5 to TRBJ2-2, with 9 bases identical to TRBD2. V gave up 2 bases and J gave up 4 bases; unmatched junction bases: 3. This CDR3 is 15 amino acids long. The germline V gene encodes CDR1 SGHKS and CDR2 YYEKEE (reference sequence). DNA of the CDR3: TGTGCCAGCAGCTTACTACTAGCGGGCACCGGGGAGCTGTTTTTT. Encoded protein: CASSLLLAGTGELFF.

This chain's CDR3 is CASSQRRGPDNSPLHF. Written as DNA, the CDR3 is TGTGCCAGCAGCCAAAGGAGGGGACCTGATAATTCACCCCTCCACTTT. This chain uses TRBV3-1 (or the pseudogene TRBV3-2) with TRBJ1-6, with D tentatively TRBD1 (5 bases). From germline, CDR1 is LGHDT and CDR2 YNNKEL (reference sequence). Trimming stripped 2 bases from V and 5 bases from J, with 13 bases between. The CDR3 runs 16 residues.

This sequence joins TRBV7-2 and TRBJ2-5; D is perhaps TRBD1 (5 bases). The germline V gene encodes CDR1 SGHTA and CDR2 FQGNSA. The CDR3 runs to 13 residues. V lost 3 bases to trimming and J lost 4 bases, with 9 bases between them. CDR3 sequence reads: CASSLGRGETQYF. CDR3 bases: TGTGCCAGCAGCTTGGGAAGGGGAGAGACCCAGTACTTC.

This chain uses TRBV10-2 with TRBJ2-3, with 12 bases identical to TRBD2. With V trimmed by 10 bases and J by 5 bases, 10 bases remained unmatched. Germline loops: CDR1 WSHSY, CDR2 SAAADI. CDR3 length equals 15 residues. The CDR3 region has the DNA TGCGCCACCTCAAGACTAGCGGGAGAGGTAGATACGCAGTATTTT. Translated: CATSRLAGEVDTQYF.

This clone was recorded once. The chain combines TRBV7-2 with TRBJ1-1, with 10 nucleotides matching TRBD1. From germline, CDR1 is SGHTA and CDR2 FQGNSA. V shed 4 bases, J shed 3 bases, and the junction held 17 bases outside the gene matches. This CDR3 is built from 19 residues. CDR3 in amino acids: CASSSGGMTGGGPDTEAFF. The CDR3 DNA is TGTGCCAGCAGCTCAGGGGGGATGACAGGGGGCGGTCCTGACACTGAAGCTTTCTTT.

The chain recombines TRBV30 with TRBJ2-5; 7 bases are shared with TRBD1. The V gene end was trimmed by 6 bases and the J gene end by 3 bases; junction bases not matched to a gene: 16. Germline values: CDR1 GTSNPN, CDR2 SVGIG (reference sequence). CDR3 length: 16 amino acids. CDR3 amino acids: CACSSGTEGEKETQYF. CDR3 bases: TGTGCCTGTTCGTCCGGGACAGAAGGGGAAAAAGAGACCCAGTACTTC.